The TCR beta chain under discussion was sequenced for a study of neoadjuvant anti-PD-1 for oral cavity cancer. With regard to this clone: No antigen is known for it.

Time point given: after neoadjuvant nivolumab, at surgical resection. Patients were newly diagnosed with stage II-IVA oral cavity squamous cell carcinoma without prior systemic or radiation treatment. Most PBMC samples had 450 to 500 ng input DNA in six replicates. Sequencing was performed with immunoSEQ multiplex PCR; in TCRdb, only in-frame clones are kept and a portion is missing. The table includes about 14,000 clones, about 70% detected once. Points from the study as a whole: TCR analyses covered only a few patients per response group.

This TCR was recovered from a person aged 35-79 years with oral cavity squamous cell carcinoma. Sequences were derived from PBMCs, sampled after nivolumab (anti-PD-1) treatment.

The CDR3 loop reads CASSGGRLWNTIYF. The DNA for the CDR3 is TGTGCCAGCAGCGGCGGAAGATTATGGAACACCATATATTTT. The chain is built from TRBV25-1 and TRBJ1-3; D call uncertain. Germline loops: CDR1 MGHDK, CDR2 SYGVNS. The CDR3 extends over 14 amino acids. V was cut by 6 bases and J by 7 bases, with 16 bases left in between.